Shown below are 17 T cell receptor beta chains from a single sample sequenced in a study of T cell responses to AZD1222 COVID-19 vaccine. Assay used: immunoSEQ multiplex PCR; TCRdb lists only in-frame clones, some missing. The sample holds 250,000 or so clones, approximately 93% seen once. Sample: peripheral blood, taken on day 0 of AZD1222 vaccination. These receptors were taken from an adult in good health.

The chain joins TRBV10-3 to TRBJ1-1; TRBD1 agrees at 8 bases. Looked up from germline, CDR1 is ENHRY and CDR2 is SYGVKD. V shed 0 bases, J shed 2 bases, and the junction held 2 bases outside the gene matches. The CDR3 is 15 amino acids. CDR3 DNA sequence: TGTGCCATCAGTGAGTCCTCAGGGGGCAACACTGAAGCTTTCTTT. It is translated as CAISESSGGNTEAFF.

This clone was found once. CDR3 sequence: CASSQAGSFNAGAFF. CDR3 in DNA: TGTGCCAGCAGCCAGGCGGGCAGTTTCAATGCGGGAGCTTTCTTT. The V gene is TRBV3-1 (or the pseudogene TRBV3-2), the J gene TRBJ1-1; no clear D gene. Germline V lookup: CDR1 LGHDT, CDR2 YNNKEL (reference sequence). V dropped 3 bases and J dropped 10 bases, with 21 bases sitting between them. This CDR3 contains 15 residues.

This clone was counted once. This chain uses TRBV28 with TRBJ2-2; TRBD1 agrees at 11 bases. This CDR3 has 13 residues. The ends lost 10 bases at V and 5 bases at J; junction bases unmatched: 3. Germline lookup yields CDR1 MDHEN and CDR2 SYDVKM. The CDR3 sequence: CATGTGGTGELFF. CDR3 nucleotides: TGTGCCACCGGGACAGGGGGGACCGGGGAGCTGTTTTTT.

This clone was seen once. This chain connects TRBV20-1 to TRBJ1-4; D gene uncertain. The CDR3 is 14 amino acids. Trimming pared 3 bases from V and 0 bases from J, leaving 8 bases between. Germline V gives CDR1 DFQATT, CDR2 SNEGSKA (reference sequence). CDR3 sequence (DNA): TGCAGTGCTAGTATTAGTGCAACTAATGAAAAACTGTTTTTT. It codes for CSASISATNEKLFF.

This clone was seen only a few times. The J gene is TRBJ1-5, the V gene TRBV7-6, with TRBD1 matching over 7 bases. The CDR3 loop spans 15 amino acids. The J segment lost 2 bases and the V segment lost 6 bases, leaving 7 bases of the junction unmatched. CDR1 and CDR2 (germline): SGHVS, FNYEAQ. DNA of the CDR3: TGTGCCAGCAGTCCAGGGGGATCGGGCAATCAGCCCCAGCATTTT. Translation: CASSPGGSGNQPQHF.

The gene calls are TRBV29-1 and TRBJ2-3, with 11 bases matching TRBD2. V shed 4 bases, J shed 4 bases, and the junction held 1 base outside the gene matches. There are 13 residues in the CDR3. In germline, CDR1 is SQVTM, CDR2 ANQGSEA. CDR3 amino acids: CSVVAGGADTQYF. Here the CDR3 DNA reads TGCAGCGTTGTAGCGGGAGGGGCAGATACGCAGTATTTT.

This sequence joins TRBV27 and TRBJ1-5; the D is unclear. This CDR3 has 17 residues. V dropped 5 bases and J dropped 1 base, with 18 bases sitting between them. CDR1 is MNHEY and CDR2 is SMNVEV in the germline V gene (reference sequence). Here the CDR3 DNA reads TGTGCCAGCAGTCCCCTTGAATCGGTGGTGAGCAATCAGCCCCAGCATTTT. It translates to CASSPLESVVSNQPQHF.

This clone was seen once. Sequence at one end of the junction differs from germline and may be a read error. The chain has TRBV7-2 and TRBJ2-7; 15 positions agree with TRBD2. The CDR3 extends over 14 amino acids. CDR1 is SGHTA and CDR2 is FQGNSA in the germline V gene. CDR3 loop: CASSLAGLAGGPYF. The CDR3 nucleotides read TGTGCCAGCAGCCTAGCAGGACTAGCGGGAGGGCCGTACTTC.

The chain combines TRBV13 with TRBJ1-4, with D unresolved. The CDR3 has 16 residues. CDR1 is PRHDT, CDR2 FYEKMQ, per germline (reference sequence). The V and J ends lost 3 bases and 5 bases respectively, with 16 bases between them. CDR3 in DNA: TGTGCCAGCAGCTTGGAGGCAGGAGAGCTAAATGAAAAACTGTTTTTT. Protein product: CASSLEAGELNEKLFF.

As DNA, the CDR3 is TGTGCCAGCAGTTTAAACTTAGTCGGTACCATTCAGTACTTC. Amino acid sequence: CASSLNLVGTIQYF. This chain links TRBV28 with TRBJ2-4; D call uncertain. Germline V gene data show CDR1 as MDHEN and CDR2 as SYDVKM. This CDR3 has 14 amino acids. The V gene lost 2 bases and the J gene lost 9 bases, with 14 bases spanning the gap.

V is TRBV28 and J is TRBJ2-1; TRBD2 is a possible D gene (6 bases). Between the trimmed V and J ends, which lost 6 bases and 4 bases, there was a span of 16 bases. CDR3 size: 15 residues. Germline CDR1 and CDR2: MDHEN and SYDVKM. The CDR3 reads CASRLRGSSYNEQFF. DNA of the CDR3: TGTGCCAGCAGGCTTCGGGGGAGTTCTTACAATGAGCAGTTCTTC.

This chain connects TRBV21-1 to TRBJ2-7; the tabulated D call, TRBD1, remains unverified against the DNA. TRBV21-1 is a pseudogene segment. This CDR3 region has 20 residues. The CDR3 reads CASSKVSPWSRGTVPYEQYF. DNA for the CDR3: TGTGCCAGCAGCAAAGTTAGCCCATGGTCGAGGGGGACCGTTCCTTACGAGCAGTACTTC.

V and J are TRBV28 and TRBJ1-5; D remains unclear. This CDR3 region has 14 residues. CDR1 is MDHEN, CDR2 SYDVKM, per germline. Trimming cost V 1 base and J 3 bases, with 7 bases left between them. The CDR3 is CASSLSDSNQPQHF. The CDR3 nucleotides read TGTGCCAGCAGTTTATCGGATTCCAATCAGCCCCAGCATTTT. The full variable domain, rest sourced from reference TRBV28 and TRBJ1-5, is DVKVTQSSRYLVKRTGEKVFLECVQDMDHENMFWYRQDPGLGLRLIYFSYDVKMKEKGDIPEGYSVSREKKERFSLILESASTNQTSMYLCASSLSDSNQPQHFGDGTRLSIL.

V usage is TRBV18 and J usage is TRBJ2-7; 7 nucleotides agree with TRBD1. Germline CDR1 KGHSH, CDR2 LQKENI. The V gene end was trimmed by 3 bases and the J gene end by 4 bases; junction bases not matched to a gene: 6. This CDR3 is 14 amino acids long. DNA of the CDR3: TGTGCCAGCTCACCGGACAGGACCAAATACGAGCAGTACTTC. This translates into CASSPDRTKYEQYF.

This clone was counted a few times. This chain connects TRBV5-8 to TRBJ1-5; D is possibly TRBD1 (5 bases). Germline lookup yields CDR1 SGHTS and CDR2 YDEGEE. The CDR3 length is 13 residues. Trimming shortened V by 6 bases and J by 7 bases, and 14 bases separated the two germline ends. CDR3 amino acids: CASTGTQRQPQHF. In nucleotides, the CDR3 is TGTGCCAGCACAGGGACCCAGCGGCAGCCCCAGCATTTT.

The chain uses TRBV28 and TRBJ2-1; TRBD2 agrees at 14 bases. Germline V gives CDR1 MDHEN, CDR2 SYDVKM. This CDR3 spans 18 amino acids. V was pared by 6 bases and J by 4 bases, with 11 bases of the junction left unmatched. The CDR3 DNA reads TGTGCCAGCAGCCCAATTTGGACTAGCGGGGGGTTATACAATGAGCAGTTCTTC. It translates to CASSPIWTSGGLYNEQFF.

This chain joins TRBV7-2 and TRBJ1-1; tentative D call: TRBD1 (5 bases). This CDR3 has 14 amino acids. Germline CDR1 reads SGHTA; CDR2 reads FQGNSA. The V end was cut by 6 bases, the J end by 4 bases, with 15 bases between. In DNA, the CDR3 is TGTGCCAGCAGTCCTCTGGCGGGGCCCACTGAAGCTTTCTTT. Encoded protein: CASSPLAGPTEAFF.